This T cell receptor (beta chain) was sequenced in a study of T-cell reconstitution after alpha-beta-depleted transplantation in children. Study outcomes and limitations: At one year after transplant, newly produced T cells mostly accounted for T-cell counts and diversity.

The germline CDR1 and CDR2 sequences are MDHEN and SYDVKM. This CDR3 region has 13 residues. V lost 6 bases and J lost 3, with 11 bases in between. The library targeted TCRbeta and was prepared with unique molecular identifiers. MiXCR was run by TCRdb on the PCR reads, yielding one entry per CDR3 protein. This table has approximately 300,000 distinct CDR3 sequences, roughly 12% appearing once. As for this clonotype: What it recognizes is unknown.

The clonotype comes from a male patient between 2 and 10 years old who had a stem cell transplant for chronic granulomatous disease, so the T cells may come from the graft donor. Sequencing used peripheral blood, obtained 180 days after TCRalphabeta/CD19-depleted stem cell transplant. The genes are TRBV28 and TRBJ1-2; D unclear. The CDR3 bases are TGTGCCAGCAGGGGGTCAGTTTACTATGGCTACACCTTC. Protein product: CASRGSVYYGYTF.